These T cell receptor beta chains were read from a single sample in a study of OX40 agonist ivuxolimab in advanced cancers. Generated by immunoSEQ multiplex PCR, the TCRdb table keeps only in-frame clones and is missing some. Among some 51,000 clones listed, around nine tenths were seen once. The sample was CD4+ or CD8+ T cells sorted from blood, taken in a trial of the OX40 agonist ivuxolimab. The receptors stem from an adult with an advanced solid tumor such as melanoma, head and neck, liver or kidney cancer. Each CDR3 is given with its conserved first and last residue. A D gene is named only where the DNA matches it firmly. For some rows the clone size is stated as once, few or many, or as a class when expanded; others skip it.

CDR3nt	CDR3aa	j_gene	d_gene	v_gene	abundance
TGTGCCAGCGCTCACGCGAACACCGGGGAGCTGTTTTTT	CASAHANTGELFF	TRBJ2-2	.	TRBV14	once
TGTGCCAGCAGCTTAGAGGCTAGACAGGGGTACGAAAAACTGTTTTTT	CASSLEARQGYEKLFF	TRBJ1-4	TRBD1	TRBV7-6	.
TGCGCCAGCAGCTTGCGGGGACAGGGTGGGAGCACAGATACGCAGTATTTT	CASSLRGQGGSTDTQYF	TRBJ2-3	TRBD1	TRBV5-1	.
TGTGCCAGCAGCCCATGGGCCGGACTAGCCTACGAGCAGTACTTC	CASSPWAGLAYEQYF	TRBJ2-7	TRBD2	TRBV6-5	.
TGTGCCTGGAGTAGCGTAACTAATGAAAAACTGTTTTTT	CAWSSVTNEKLFF	TRBJ1-4	.	TRBV30	.
TGTGCCAGCCGGGGGGTAGACTATGGCTACACCTTC	CASRGVDYGYTF	TRBJ1-2	.	TRBV6-5	.
TGTGCCATCGGGCAGGGACCCCCCTACGAGCAGTACTTC	CAIGQGPPYEQYF	TRBJ2-7	.	TRBV11-2	.
TGTGCCAGCATTACAAGCGGGACTGAAGCTTTCTTT	CASITSGTEAFF	TRBJ1-1	.	TRBV28	.
TGTGCCTGGAGATGGGGGCGTGGGGCTGAAGCTTTCTTT	CAWRWGRGAEAFF	TRBJ1-1	.	TRBV30	.
TGTGCCAGCAGCGCCCGGACAGGGGGGTACAATGAGCAGTTCTTC	CASSARTGGYNEQFF	TRBJ2-1	TRBD1	TRBV11-3	.
TGTGCCAGCAGTTTATTTGGGGGAAAGCGTGAGACCCAGTACTTC	CASSLFGGKRETQYF	TRBJ2-5	.	TRBV28	once
TGTGCCAGCAGTGGCGAGGGGGAAGAGACCCAGTACTTC	CASSGEGEETQYF	TRBJ2-5	.	TRBV2	.
TGTGCCAGCAGCTTAGATGAGTATCTGGGGGCGAGGGCCAATCAGCCCCAGCATTTT	CASSLDEYLGARANQPQHF	TRBJ1-5	.	TRBV7-8	.
TGCGCCAGCAGCCACCCCTTTCAGGGGGATGCCTCTAGCACAGATACGCAGTATTTT	CASSHPFQGDASSTDTQYF	TRBJ2-3	TRBD1	TRBV4-3	once
TGCGCCAGCAGCTTGGCTCTGGACGAGCAGTACTTC	CASSLALDEQYF	TRBJ2-7	.	TRBV5-1	.
TGTGCCAGCAACCAGAGAAAGTACTTC	CASNQRKYF	TRBJ2-7	.	TRBV9	.
TGTGCCAGCAATACCGACCAAGATACGCAGTATTTT	CASNTDQDTQYF	TRBJ2-3	.	TRBV7-2	.
TGTGCCAGCAGCGTAGGGGGGCGCCGACACGATGAGCAGTTCTTC	CASSVGGRRHDEQFF	TRBJ2-1	.	TRBV9	.
TGTGCCAGCAGTCGGGTCGGCGAGCAGTACTTC	CASSRVGEQYF	TRBJ2-7	.	TRBV27	.
TGTGCCAGCAGCTGGGGGACTAGCGGAACTTTGTCCTACAATGAGCAGTTCTTC	CASSWGTSGTLSYNEQFF	TRBJ2-1	TRBD2	TRBV5-4	.
TGTGCCAGCAGCTTAGAACAGGGCTTTGCCTCCTACAATGAGCAGTTCTTC	CASSLEQGFASYNEQFF	TRBJ2-1	.	TRBV11-2	few
TGTGCCAGCAGTTTAATCGGGGGCTCCTATAATTCACCCCTCCACTTT	CASSLIGGSYNSPLHF	TRBJ1-6	.	TRBV27	.
TGTGCCAGCAGTTTAGCAGGGGCCGGGGAGCTGTTTTTT	CASSLAGAGELFF	TRBJ2-2	.	TRBV28	.
TGTGCCAGTAGTATATTCGGGCTAGCGGACTACAATGAGCAGTTCTTC	CASSIFGLADYNEQFF	TRBJ2-1	TRBD2	TRBV19	.
TGTGCCAGCAGCCAAGTTCTGGGAGCTGAAGCTTTCTTT	CASSQVLGAEAFF	TRBJ1-1	.	TRBV4-2	once
TGTGCCAGCAGTTTATCGGGCCAGGGGGGGCACAATGAGCAGTTCTTC	CASSLSGQGGHNEQFF	TRBJ2-1	.	TRBV27	.
TGTGCCACCAGCAGAGAAGGTGGGATCGGGGAGCTGTTTTTT	CATSREGGIGELFF	TRBJ2-2	.	TRBV15	.
TGTGCCAGCAGCCCTACGACTAGCGGGGCAACTTACGAGCAGTACTTC	CASSPTTSGATYEQYF	TRBJ2-7	TRBD2	TRBV11-2	.
TGTGCCAGTACCGGGACAGCGGCTTACGAGCAGTACTTC	CASTGTAAYEQYF	TRBJ2-7	TRBD1	TRBV7-9	few
TGTGCCAGCAGCTTAGAGGTAGCTAGCAATCAGCCCCAGCATTTT	CASSLEVASNQPQHF	TRBJ1-5	.	TRBV7-2	.
TGTGCCAGCAGTGAGGGCCCGGCAGGGAGTACGCCCGAGCAGTACTTC	CASSEGPAGSTPEQYF	TRBJ2-7	.	TRBV7-9	.
TGTGCCAGCAGCCGGGGGGGCGGGCCAGATACGCAGTATTTT	CASSRGGGPDTQYF	TRBJ2-3	TRBD2	TRBV9	.